A selection of T cell receptor beta chains follows, all from one sample in a study of cytomegalovirus exposure and HLA in healthy donors. The data were produced by immunoSEQ multiplex PCR, yet TCRdb's version contains in-frame clones alone and is incomplete. Among 85,000 to 95,000 clones listed, about three quarters were seen once. The material sequenced was PBMCs. The source is a man aged 30 to 45 in good health and CMV-seropositive. CDR3s include the opening cysteine and the closing phenylalanine or tryptophan. A D gene is named only where the DNA matches it firmly. A row's size may be missing; if present it is once, few, many or a size class.

d_gene	v_gene	j_gene	abundance	CDR3nt	CDR3aa
TRBD1	TRBV13	TRBJ1-4	.	TGTGCCAGCAGCGATACAGGGGAAGAACTGTTTTTT	CASSDTGEELFF
.	TRBV6-6	TRBJ2-5	.	TGTGCCAGCAGTTACTTTCCTACAGGGTCAGAGACCCAGTACTTC	CASSYFPTGSETQYF
TRBD1	TRBV5-8	TRBJ1-2	.	TGTGCCAGCAGCCTGGGGACAGGGGGCTCTGGCTACACCTTC	CASSLGTGGSGYTF
.	TRBV6-1	TRBJ1-3	.	TGTGCCAGCAGGGGCGATCTAAGCTCTGGAAACACCATATATTTT	CASRGDLSSGNTIYF
.	TRBV11-2	TRBJ2-2	.	TGTGCCAGCAGCCCAGTCACCGGGGAGCTGTTTTTT	CASSPVTGELFF
.	TRBV7-9	TRBJ1-4	.	TGTGCCAGCAGCTTACAGGAAAAACTGTTTTTT	CASSLQEKLFF
TRBD1	TRBV5-1	TRBJ2-2	once	TGCGCCAGCAGCTTGGGGCACGGGACAGCGACCGGGGAGCTGTTTTTT	CASSLGHGTATGELFF
.	TRBV2	TRBJ1-4	.	TGTGCCAGCAGTGAAGGAAAGGGTAATGGACTGGGGGAAAAACTGTTTTTT	CASSEGKGNGLGEKLFF
.	TRBV30	TRBJ1-2	.	TGTGCCTGGAGTGTCCAGGAATATGGCTACACCTTC	CAWSVQEYGYTF
.	TRBV4-1	TRBJ1-6	few	TGCGCCAGCAGCCTTCCGGTCCCGTCTTATAATTCACCCCTCCACTTT	CASSLPVPSYNSPLHF
TRBD1	TRBV7-6	TRBJ2-2	.	TGTGCCAGCAGCCACCCCAGGACAGGGATTCGAAGCGGGGAGCTGTTTTTT	CASSHPRTGIRSGELFF
TRBD1	TRBV6-5	TRBJ2-5	.	TGTGCCAGCAGTCCCCTCGGGACAGGGGCAGAGACCCAGTACTTC	CASSPLGTGAETQYF
TRBD1	TRBV5-1	TRBJ1-6	.	TGCGCCAGCAGCATGGGACAGGGGAATAATTCACCCCTCCACTTT	CASSMGQGNNSPLHF
.	TRBV5-1	TRBJ1-1	few	TGCGCCAGCAGCTTGGAGGCGGCCACTGAAGCTTTCTTT	CASSLEAATEAFF
TRBD1	TRBV2	TRBJ2-5	.	TGTGCCAGCGCTCCCCAAACAGGGGTGGGTGAGACCCAGTACTTC	CASAPQTGVGETQYF
TRBD1	TRBV7-9	TRBJ1-2	.	TGTTCCAGCAGCTTTCTGGGACAGGGCCCGGACTATGGCTACACCTTC	CSSSFLGQGPDYGYTF
TRBD2	TRBV28	TRBJ2-3	once	TGTGCCAGCAGTCGACTAGCGGGCAGTATTAGGAGCACAGATACGCAGTATTTT	CASSRLAGSIRSTDTQYF
.	TRBV4-3	TRBJ2-2	.	TGCGCCAGCAGCCAAGGTTTATCGGTCCTAAAAACCGGGGAGCTGTTTTTT	CASSQGLSVLKTGELFF
TRBD1	TRBV5-1	TRBJ2-3	.	TGCGCCAGCAGTGCAACAGGGGTTACAGATACGCAGTATTTT	CASSATGVTDTQYF
.	TRBV19	TRBJ1-5	.	TGTGCCAGTAGCAAAATGGGGCAGTTTTTTTATAGCAATCAGCCCCAGCATTTT	CASSKMGQFFYSNQPQHF
TRBD1	TRBV30	TRBJ2-2	.	TGTGCCTCCTCCCACCCGGGACAGGGGTCCGGGGAGCTGTTTTTT	CASSHPGQGSGELFF
TRBD1	TRBV6-1	TRBJ1-5	.	TGTGCCAGCAGTGATGTGTTTTCGTCAGGGGGTCAGCCCCAGCATTTT	CASSDVFSSGGQPQHF
.	TRBV6-5	TRBJ1-1	.	TGTGCCAGCAGTTACTCGAGGGTCTCGAACACTGAAGCTTTCTTT	CASSYSRVSNTEAFF
TRBD2	TRBV2	TRBJ2-2	.	TGTGCCAGCAGCGCACTAGCGGGAGACACCGGGGAGCTGTTTTTT	CASSALAGDTGELFF
TRBD2	TRBV7-3	TRBJ2-1	.	TGTGCCAGCAGCTTAATTCGACTAGCGGACTCCTACAATGAGCAGTTCTTC	CASSLIRLADSYNEQFF
.	TRBV18	TRBJ1-5	.	TGTGCCAGCTCACTCCAGGCTAGCAATCAGCCCCAGCATTTT	CASSLQASNQPQHF
TRBD1	TRBV28	TRBJ1-1	.	TGTGCCAGCAGCCCTACGGACAGGGAGACTTTCTTT	CASSPTDRETFF
TRBD2	TRBV9	TRBJ2-1	.	TGTGCCAGCAGCGTAGTAGCGGGAGGGTCGTACATCGACAATGAGCAGTTCTTC	CASSVVAGGSYIDNEQFF
.	TRBV11-2	TRBJ1-1	.	TGTGCCAGCAGCTTGAACAGGGCGTACACTGAAGCTTTCTTT	CASSLNRAYTEAFF
TRBD1	TRBV4-2	TRBJ2-1	once	TGTGCCAGCAGCCAACCCCAGGCCCCAAACCAGGGGGAAGTGAATGAGCAGTTCTTC	CASSQPQAPNQGEVNEQFF
.	TRBV10-3	TRBJ2-5	.	TGTGCCACCAGAGGGGAACAGACCCAAGAGACCCAGTACTTC	CATRGEQTQETQYF
.	TRBV7-3	TRBJ2-2	.	TGTGCCAGCAGCGCTCAGGGATTGGGGGAGCTGTTTTTT	CASSAQGLGELFF
.	TRBV6-1	TRBJ2-2	few	TGTGCCAGCAGTGGCCCTTCGGCCGGGGAGCTGTTTTTT	CASSGPSAGELFF
.	TRBV27	TRBJ1-5	.	TGTGCCAGCAGGGTCGTAGCCGGGGGCAATCAGCCCCAGCATTTT	CASRVVAGGNQPQHF
.	TRBV5-1	TRBJ2-5	.	TGCGCCAGCAGCTTAGAGGTTACGGAGACCCAGTACTTC	CASSLEVTETQYF
.	TRBV2	TRBJ1-1	few	TGTGCCAGCAGTGAATTTCAGGGGCCCCCAGTTGGAGCTTTCTTT	CASSEFQGPPVGAFF
TRBD1	TRBV7-9	TRBJ1-1	.	TGTGCCAGCGAAACACCGACAGGGGTGAACACTGAAGCTTTCTTT	CASETPTGVNTEAFF
.	TRBV7-2	TRBJ1-1	few	TGTGCCAGCAGCTTGTCCAGCGACACTGAAGCTTTCTTT	CASSLSSDTEAFF
.	TRBV30	TRBJ2-7	once	TGTGCCTGGGGCAGGGGAGGGTACGAGCAGTACTTC	CAWGRGGYEQYF
TRBD1	TRBV6-5	TRBJ1-2	.	TGTGCCAGCAGTCGACCCGGGACAGGGCATGGCTACACCTTC	CASSRPGTGHGYTF
.	TRBV6-6	TRBJ1-5	.	TGTGCCAGCGGGGCAGGCCACCTTAGCAATCAGCCCCAGCATTTT	CASGAGHLSNQPQHF
TRBD1	TRBV7-9	TRBJ1-1	.	TGTGCCAGCCTGGGACAGGGGTTGACTGAAGCTTTCTTT	CASLGQGLTEAFF
TRBD1	TRBV6-5	TRBJ1-2	.	TGTGCCAGCAGCCTCCGGGACAGCCCTAACTATGGCTACACCTTC	CASSLRDSPNYGYTF
.	TRBV19	TRBJ2-6	few	TGTGCCAGTATGGGCAGCTCCTCTGGGGCCAACGTCCTGACTTTC	CASMGSSSGANVLTF
TRBD1	TRBV27	TRBJ1-5	.	TGTGCCAGCAGTTTCATGACAGGGGACCAGCCCCAGCATTTT	CASSFMTGDQPQHF
.	TRBV11-2	TRBJ1-4	.	TGTGCCAGCAGCTTTTCCGGGGAAAAACTGTTTTTT	CASSFSGEKLFF
.	TRBV4-1	TRBJ2-1	.	TGCGCCAGCAGCCAAGTCCTCAATGAGCAGTTCTTC	CASSQVLNEQFF
TRBD1	TRBV5-1	TRBJ2-1	.	TGCGCCAGCAGCTCCGGGACAGGGTGGTACAATGAGCAGTTCTTC	CASSSGTGWYNEQFF
TRBD1	TRBV27	TRBJ1-2	.	TGTGCCAGCGCCCCCAGGGGGTATGGCTACACCTTC	CASAPRGYGYTF
.	TRBV6-5	TRBJ2-3	.	TGTGCCACCCTGGCTGTCGATACGCAGTATTTT	CATLAVDTQYF
TRBD1	TRBV4-1	TRBJ2-1	.	TGCGCCAGCAGCCACCCCCGGGACAGCTCCTACAATGAGCAGTTCTTC	CASSHPRDSSYNEQFF
TRBD1	TRBV4-3	TRBJ1-2	few	TGCGCCAGCAGCCGAAACCGGGACAGCAACTATGGCTACACCTTC	CASSRNRDSNYGYTF
TRBD1	TRBV25-1	TRBJ1-1	.	TGTGCCAGCAGTGGGACAGGGGGCGGCCGGCGGAACACTGAAGCTTTCTTT	CASSGTGGGRRNTEAFF
TRBD1	TRBV2	TRBJ2-5	once	TGTGCCAGCGCCGGGACAGGGGATCAAGAGACCCAGTACTTC	CASAGTGDQETQYF